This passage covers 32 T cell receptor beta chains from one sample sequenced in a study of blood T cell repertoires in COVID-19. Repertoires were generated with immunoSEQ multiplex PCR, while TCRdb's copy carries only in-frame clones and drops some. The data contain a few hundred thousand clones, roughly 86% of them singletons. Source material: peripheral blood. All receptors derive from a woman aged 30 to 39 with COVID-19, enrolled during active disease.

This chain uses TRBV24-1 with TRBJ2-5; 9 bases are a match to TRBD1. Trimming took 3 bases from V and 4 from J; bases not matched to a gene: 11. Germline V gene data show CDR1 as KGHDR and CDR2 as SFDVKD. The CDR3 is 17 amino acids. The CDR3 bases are TGTGCCACCAGTGATCGTCCGGGACAGGGATTATTAGAGACCCAGTACTTC. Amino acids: CATSDRPGQGLLETQYF.

CDR3 loop: CASSRRGDTEAFF. CDR3 nucleotides: TGTGCCAGCAGCCGCCGGGGGGACACTGAAGCTTTCTTT. This chain links TRBV5-4 with TRBJ1-1, with TRBD1 as a possible D gene (5 bases). Germline V lookup: CDR1 SGHNT, CDR2 YYREEE (reference sequence). The CDR3 sequence is 13 residues long. Between the trimmed V and J ends, which lost 4 bases and 3 bases, there was a span of 10 bases. Full variable domain (missing parts from reference TRBV5-4 and TRBJ1-1): ETGVTQSPTHLIKTRGQQVTLRCSSQSGHNTVSWYQQALGQGPQFIFQYYREEENGRGNFPPRFSGLQFPNYSSELNVNALELDDSALYLCASSRRGDTEAFFGQGTRLTVV.

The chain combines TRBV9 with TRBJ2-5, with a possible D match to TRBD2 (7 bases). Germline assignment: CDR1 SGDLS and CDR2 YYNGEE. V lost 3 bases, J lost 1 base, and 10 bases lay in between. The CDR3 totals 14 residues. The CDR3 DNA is TGTGCCAGCAGCGGAGGGGGGGCCCAAGAGACCCAGTACTTC. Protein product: CASSGGGAQETQYF.

This CDR3 reads CTSSRKGQGSTEAFF. In nucleotides, the CDR3 is TGCACCAGCAGCCGTAAAGGGCAGGGGTCCACTGAAGCTTTCTTT. V usage is TRBV1 and J usage is TRBJ1-1; the DNA was not used to check the table's D call, TRBD1. TRBV1 is labeled a pseudogene. The CDR3 extends over 15 amino acids.

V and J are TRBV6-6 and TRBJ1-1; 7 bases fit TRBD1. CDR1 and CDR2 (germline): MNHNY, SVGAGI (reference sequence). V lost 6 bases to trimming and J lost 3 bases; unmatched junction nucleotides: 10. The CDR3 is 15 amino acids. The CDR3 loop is CASRELPTGDTEAFF. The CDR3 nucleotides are TGTGCCAGCAGGGAATTACCCACAGGGGACACTGAAGCTTTCTTT.

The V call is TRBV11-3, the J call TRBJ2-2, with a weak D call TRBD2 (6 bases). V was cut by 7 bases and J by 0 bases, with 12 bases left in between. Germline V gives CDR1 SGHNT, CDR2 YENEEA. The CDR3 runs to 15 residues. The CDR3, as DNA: TGTGCCAGCAATGTTGGGACTGCGAACACCGGGGAGCTGTTTTTT. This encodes CASNVGTANTGELFF.

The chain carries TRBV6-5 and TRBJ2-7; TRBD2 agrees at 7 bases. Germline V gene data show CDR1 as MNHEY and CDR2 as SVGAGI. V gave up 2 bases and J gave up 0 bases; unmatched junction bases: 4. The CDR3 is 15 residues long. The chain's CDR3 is CASSYRTRSSYEQYF. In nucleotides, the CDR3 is TGTGCCAGCAGTTACAGGACTAGGAGCTCCTACGAGCAGTACTTC.

The CDR3 protein is CASSPGPPRTGNTIYF. DNA for the CDR3: TGCGCCAGCAGCCCCGGGCCTCCCAGGACAGGAAACACCATATATTTT. The J gene is TRBJ1-3, the V gene TRBV4-1; the D gene is possibly TRBD1 (5 bases). Trimming took 4 bases from V and 4 from J, leaving 17 bases between them. The CDR3 has 16 amino acids. Germline CDR1 is MGHRA and CDR2 is YSYEKL.

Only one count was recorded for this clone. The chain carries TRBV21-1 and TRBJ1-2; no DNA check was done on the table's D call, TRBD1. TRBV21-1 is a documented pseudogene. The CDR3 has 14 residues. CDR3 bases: TGTGCCAGCAGCAAGACAGGGGGCGCATTTGGCTACACCTTC. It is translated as CASSKTGGAFGYTF.

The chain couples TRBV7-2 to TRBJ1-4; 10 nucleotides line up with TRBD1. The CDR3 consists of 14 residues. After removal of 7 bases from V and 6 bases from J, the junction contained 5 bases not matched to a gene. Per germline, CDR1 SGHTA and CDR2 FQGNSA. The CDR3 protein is CASKKGTGDEKLFF. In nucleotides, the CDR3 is TGTGCCAGCAAGAAGGGGACAGGGGATGAAAAACTGTTTTTT. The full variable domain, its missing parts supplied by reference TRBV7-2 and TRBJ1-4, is GAGVSQSPSNKVTEKGKDVELRCDPISGHTALYWYRQSLGQGLEFLIYFQGNSAPDKSGLPSDRFSAERTGGSVSTLTIQRTQQEDSAVYLCASKKGTGDEKLFFGSGTQLSVL.

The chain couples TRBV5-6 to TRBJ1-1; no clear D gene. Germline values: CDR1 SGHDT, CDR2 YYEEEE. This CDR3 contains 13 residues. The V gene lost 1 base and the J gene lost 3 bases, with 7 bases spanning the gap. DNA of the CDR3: TGTGCCAGCAGCTTGTCGGACTACACTGAAGCTTTCTTT. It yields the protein CASSLSDYTEAFF.

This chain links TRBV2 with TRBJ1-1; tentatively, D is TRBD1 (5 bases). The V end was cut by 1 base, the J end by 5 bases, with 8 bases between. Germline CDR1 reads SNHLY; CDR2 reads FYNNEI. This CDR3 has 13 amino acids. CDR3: CASSEEDTTEAFF. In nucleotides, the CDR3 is TGTGCCAGCAGTGAAGAGGACACGACTGAAGCTTTCTTT.

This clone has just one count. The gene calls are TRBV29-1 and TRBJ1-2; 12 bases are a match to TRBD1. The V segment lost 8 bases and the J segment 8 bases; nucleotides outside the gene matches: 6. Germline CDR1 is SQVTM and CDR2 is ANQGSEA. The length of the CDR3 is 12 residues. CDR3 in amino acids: CSSSGTGGGYTF. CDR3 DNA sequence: TGCAGCTCATCCGGGACAGGGGGCGGCTACACCTTC.

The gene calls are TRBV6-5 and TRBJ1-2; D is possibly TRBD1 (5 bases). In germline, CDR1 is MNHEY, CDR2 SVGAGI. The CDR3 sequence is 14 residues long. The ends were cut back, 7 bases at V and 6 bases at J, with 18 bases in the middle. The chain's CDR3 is CASTRRAGGDGYTF. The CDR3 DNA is TGTGCCAGCACCCGTAGGGCGGGGGGGGATGGCTACACCTTC.

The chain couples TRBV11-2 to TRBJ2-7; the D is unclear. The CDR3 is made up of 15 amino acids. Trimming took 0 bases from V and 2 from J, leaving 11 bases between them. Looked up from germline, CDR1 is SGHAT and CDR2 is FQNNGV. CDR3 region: CASSLDAAVPYEQYF. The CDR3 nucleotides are TGTGCCAGCAGCTTAGATGCCGCGGTTCCCTACGAGCAGTACTTC.

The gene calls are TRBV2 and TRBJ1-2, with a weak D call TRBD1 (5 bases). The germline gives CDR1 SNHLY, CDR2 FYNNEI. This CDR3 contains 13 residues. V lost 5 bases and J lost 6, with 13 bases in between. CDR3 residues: CASSFRQPHGYTF. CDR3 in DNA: TGTGCCAGCAGTTTTAGACAGCCACATGGCTACACCTTC.

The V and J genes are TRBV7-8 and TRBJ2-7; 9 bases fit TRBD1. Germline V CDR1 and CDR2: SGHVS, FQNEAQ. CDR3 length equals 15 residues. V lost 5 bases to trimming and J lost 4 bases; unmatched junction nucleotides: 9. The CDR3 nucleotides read TGTGCCAGCAGCGTATACAGGGGGCCCGCTTACGAGCAGTACGTC. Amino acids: CASSVYRGPAYEQYV.

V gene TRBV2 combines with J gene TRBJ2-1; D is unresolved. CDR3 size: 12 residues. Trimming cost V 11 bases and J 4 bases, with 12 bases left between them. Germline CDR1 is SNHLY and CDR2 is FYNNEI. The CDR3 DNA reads TGTGCCGCATCCCGAGCTTACAATGAGCAGTTCTTC. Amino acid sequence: CAASRAYNEQFF.

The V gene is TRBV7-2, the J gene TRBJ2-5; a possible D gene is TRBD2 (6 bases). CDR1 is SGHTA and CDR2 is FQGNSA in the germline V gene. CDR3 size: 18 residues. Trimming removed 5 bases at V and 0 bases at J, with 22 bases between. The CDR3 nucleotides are TGTGCCAGCAGCCAATCTACCCGGGGGTCCCCCTACCAAGAGACCCAGTACTTC. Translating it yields CASSQSTRGSPYQETQYF.

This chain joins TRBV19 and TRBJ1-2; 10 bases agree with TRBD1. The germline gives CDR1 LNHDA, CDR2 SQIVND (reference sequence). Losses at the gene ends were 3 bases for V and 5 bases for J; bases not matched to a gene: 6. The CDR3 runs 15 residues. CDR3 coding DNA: TGTGCCAGTAGTATGGGACAGGGGCAGGGGTATGGCTACACCTTC. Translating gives CASSMGQGQGYGYTF.

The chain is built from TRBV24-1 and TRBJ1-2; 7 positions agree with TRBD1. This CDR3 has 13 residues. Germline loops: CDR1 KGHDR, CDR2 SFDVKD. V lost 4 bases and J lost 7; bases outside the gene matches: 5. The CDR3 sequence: CATSELGGFGYTF. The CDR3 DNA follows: TGTGCCACCAGTGAGTTAGGGGGCTTTGGCTACACCTTC.

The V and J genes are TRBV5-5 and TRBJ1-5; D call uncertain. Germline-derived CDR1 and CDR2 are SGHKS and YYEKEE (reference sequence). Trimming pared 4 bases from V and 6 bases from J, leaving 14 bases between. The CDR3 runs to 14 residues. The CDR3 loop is CASSISPGSQPQHF. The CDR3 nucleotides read TGTGCCAGCAGCATCTCCCCGGGGAGTCAGCCCCAGCATTTT.

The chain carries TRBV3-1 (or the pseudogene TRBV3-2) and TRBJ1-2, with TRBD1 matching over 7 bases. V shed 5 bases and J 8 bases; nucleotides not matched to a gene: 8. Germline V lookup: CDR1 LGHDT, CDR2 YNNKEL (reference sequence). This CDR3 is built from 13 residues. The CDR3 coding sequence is TGTGCCAGCAGCTCTAGGGACAGCAAGGGCTACACCTTC. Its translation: CASSSRDSKGYTF.

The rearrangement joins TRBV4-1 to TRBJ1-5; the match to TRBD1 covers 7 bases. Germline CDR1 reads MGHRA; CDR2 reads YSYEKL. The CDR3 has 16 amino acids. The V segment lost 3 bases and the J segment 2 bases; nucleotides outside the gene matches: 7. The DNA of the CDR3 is TGCGCCAGCAGCCATTCTGACAGGGACCGCAATCAGCCCCAGCATTTT. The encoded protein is CASSHSDRDRNQPQHF.

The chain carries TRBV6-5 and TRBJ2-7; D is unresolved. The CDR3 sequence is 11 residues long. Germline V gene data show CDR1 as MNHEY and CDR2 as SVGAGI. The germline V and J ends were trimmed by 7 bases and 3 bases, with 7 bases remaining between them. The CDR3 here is CASTRDYEQYF. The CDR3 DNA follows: TGTGCCAGCACTCGAGACTACGAGCAGTACTTC.

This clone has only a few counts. The CDR3 protein is CASSLGQGANSPLHF. CDR3 bases: TGTGCCAGCAGCTTAGGGCAGGGGGCTAATTCACCCCTCCACTTT. V gene TRBV11-2 combines with J gene TRBJ1-6, with 8 bases that match TRBD1. The ends lost 1 base at V and 6 bases at J; junction bases unmatched: 2. Germline V gene lookup returns CDR1 SGHAT and CDR2 FQNNGV. The CDR3 loop spans 15 amino acids.

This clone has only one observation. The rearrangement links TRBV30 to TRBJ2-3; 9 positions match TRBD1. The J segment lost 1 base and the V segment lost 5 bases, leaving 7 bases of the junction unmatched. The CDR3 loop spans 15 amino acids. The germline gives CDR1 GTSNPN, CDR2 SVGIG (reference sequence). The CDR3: CAWSGTGLRTDTQYF. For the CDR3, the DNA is TGTGCCTGGTCCGGGACAGGGTTACGCACAGATACGCAGTATTTT.

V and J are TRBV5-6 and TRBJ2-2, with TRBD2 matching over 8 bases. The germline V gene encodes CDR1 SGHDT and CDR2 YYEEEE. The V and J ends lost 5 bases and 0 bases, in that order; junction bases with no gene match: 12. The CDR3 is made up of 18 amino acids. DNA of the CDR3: TGTGCCAGCAGGAAGCGGGGGCCACTCACTTCGAACACCGGGGAGCTGTTTTTT. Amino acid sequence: CASRKRGPLTSNTGELFF.

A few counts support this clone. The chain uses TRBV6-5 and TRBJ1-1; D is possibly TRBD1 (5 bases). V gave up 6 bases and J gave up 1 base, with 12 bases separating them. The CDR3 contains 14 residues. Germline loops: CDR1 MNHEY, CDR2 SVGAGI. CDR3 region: CASSKVGQNTEAFF. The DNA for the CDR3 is TGTGCCAGCAGCAAGGTCGGACAGAACACTGAAGCTTTCTTT.

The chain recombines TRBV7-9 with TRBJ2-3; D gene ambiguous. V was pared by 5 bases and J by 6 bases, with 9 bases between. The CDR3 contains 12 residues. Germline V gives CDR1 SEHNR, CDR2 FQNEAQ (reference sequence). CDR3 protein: CASSQILDTQYF. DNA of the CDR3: TGTGCCAGCAGCCAGATATTGGATACGCAGTATTTT.

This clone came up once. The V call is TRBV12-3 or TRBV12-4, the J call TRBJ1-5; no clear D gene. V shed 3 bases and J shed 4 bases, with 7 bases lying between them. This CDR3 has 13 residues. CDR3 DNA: TGTGCCAGCAGTTTTCGGTTAAATCAGCCCCAGCATTTT. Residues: CASSFRLNQPQHF.

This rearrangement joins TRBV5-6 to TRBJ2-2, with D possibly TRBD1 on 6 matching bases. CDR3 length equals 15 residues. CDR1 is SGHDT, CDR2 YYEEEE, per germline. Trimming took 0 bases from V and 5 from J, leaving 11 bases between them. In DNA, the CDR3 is TGTGCCAGCAGCTTGGGGGGACAAATAACCGGGGAGCTGTTTTTT. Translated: CASSLGGQITGELFF.